Presented here are 26 T cell receptor beta chains from one specimen sequenced in a study of cytomegalovirus exposure and HLA in healthy donors. Both 60 Vbeta primers and 13 Jbeta primers went into the PCR. Sequencing used immunoSEQ multiplex PCR; TCRdb keeps in-frame clones, though not all of them. This sample lists more than 60,000 clones; its ten largest clones have around 15%. The source material was PBMCs. The source of these receptors is a boy aged 5 to 17 in good health and CMV-seronegative.

The chain uses TRBV19 and TRBJ2-1, with 11 bases fitting TRBD2. This CDR3 spans 17 amino acids. Germline V gene sequence: CDR1 LNHDA, CDR2 SQIVND (reference sequence). With 4 bases clipped from V and 4 bases from J, the junction kept 9 bases outside the gene matches. The chain's CDR3 is CASSRLAGTMSYNEQFF. The CDR3 coding sequence is TGTGCCAGTAGTAGACTAGCGGGGACTATGAGTTACAATGAGCAGTTCTTC.

The chain uses TRBV9 and TRBJ2-2; D possibly corresponds to TRBD1 (5 bases). This CDR3 has 17 amino acids. V was trimmed by 0 bases and J by 2 bases, leaving 14 bases between them. Germline loops: CDR1 SGDLS, CDR2 YYNGEE. The DNA for the CDR3 is TGTGCCAGCAGCGTAGCTGAAACAGGCATTAACACCGGGGAGCTGTTTTTT. Protein: CASSVAETGINTGELFF.

The rearrangement uses TRBV19 and TRBJ1-4; the match to TRBD1 covers 9 bases. CDR3 length: 15 amino acids. With V trimmed by 4 bases and J by 8 bases, 8 bases remained unmatched. Germline assignment: CDR1 LNHDA and CDR2 SQIVND (reference sequence). The CDR3 sequence is CASSNLQGAGEKLFF. CDR3 sequence (DNA): TGTGCCAGTAGTAATCTACAGGGGGCAGGAGAAAAACTGTTTTTT.

The J gene is TRBJ2-6, the V gene TRBV6-1; D might be TRBD1 (6 bases). Germline V lookup: CDR1 MNHNS, CDR2 SASEGT. The CDR3 runs to 15 residues. V was cut by 5 bases and J by 5 bases, with 13 bases left in between. For the CDR3, the DNA is TGTGCCAGCAGTAGGGACACCCACTGGGCCAACGTCCTGACTTTC. Its protein is CASSRDTHWANVLTF.

V usage is TRBV6-4 and J usage is TRBJ1-2; D perhaps matches TRBD1 (5 bases). This CDR3 is 15 amino acids long. Germline CDR1 reads MRHNA; CDR2 reads SNTAGT. Trimming pared 0 bases from V and 3 bases from J, leaving 11 bases between. The CDR3 coding sequence is TGTGCCAGCAGTGACTCGCGTGACAGCTACTATGGCTACACCTTC. Translating gives CASSDSRDSYYGYTF.

A remark on this clone: The same CDR3 also results from other DNA sequences found in this sample. The CDR3 nucleotides read TGTGCCAGCTCACCATACGCGACAGGGGAGGGTTCCTACAATGAGCAGTTCTTC. The encoded protein is CASSPYATGEGSYNEQFF. The chain combines TRBV18 with TRBJ2-1, with TRBD1 as a possible D gene (8 bases). The ends were cut back, 2 bases at V and 1 base at J, with 18 bases in the middle. The CDR3 extends over 18 amino acids. Per the germline V gene, CDR1 is KGHSH and CDR2 is LQKENI.

The chain is built from TRBV9 and TRBJ2-1; perhaps TRBD2 as D (6 bases). This CDR3 region has 13 residues. The V end was cut by 4 bases, the J end by 8 bases, with 13 bases between. Per germline, CDR1 SGDLS and CDR2 YYNGEE. The CDR3 reads CASSPRDSHEQFF. CDR3 nucleotides: TGTGCCAGCAGCCCTCGGGACTCGCATGAGCAGTTCTTC.

V gene TRBV27 combines with J gene TRBJ1-1; 8 nucleotides match TRBD1. CDR1 is MNHEY, CDR2 SMNVEV, per germline (reference sequence). The CDR3 contains 14 residues. V shed 4 bases and J 10 bases; nucleotides not matched to a gene: 11. CDR3 nucleotide sequence: TGTGCCAGCAGTTATCGGACAGGGCAGGAGGGAGCTTTCTTT. Its protein is CASSYRTGQEGAFF.

The chain employs TRBV15 and TRBJ2-1; D possibly corresponds to TRBD2 (6 bases). V was shortened by 8 bases and J by 0 bases, with 14 bases between the two germline ends. Germline V lookup: CDR1 LNHNV, CDR2 YYDKDF (reference sequence). The CDR3 is made up of 15 amino acids. CDR3 sequence: CATYGDGSSYNEQFF. The CDR3, as DNA: TGTGCCACCTATGGGGACGGGAGCTCCTACAATGAGCAGTTCTTC.

The chain recombines TRBV5-1 with TRBJ2-3; D gene unclear. V was trimmed by 4 bases and J by 1 base, leaving 10 bases between them. The CDR3 spans 14 residues. CDR1 SGHRS and CDR2 YFSETQ come from the germline V gene. Here the CDR3 reads CASSVPAGTDTQYF. As DNA, the CDR3 is TGCGCCAGCAGCGTCCCCGCGGGCACAGATACGCAGTATTTT.

V and J are TRBV7-3 and TRBJ2-1; 11 bases fit TRBD2. Germline assignment: CDR1 SGHTA and CDR2 FQGTGA. This CDR3 region has 15 residues. J lost 3 bases, V lost 2 bases, and 0 bases had no gene match. CDR3 protein: CASSLGLAGYNEQFF. For the CDR3, the DNA is TGTGCCAGCAGCTTAGGACTAGCGGGCTACAATGAGCAGTTCTTC.

V is TRBV19 and J is TRBJ2-7; 7 bases map to TRBD1. The CDR3 consists of 14 residues. The V gene end was trimmed by 6 bases and the J gene end by 3 bases; junction bases not matched to a gene: 8. The germline CDR1 and CDR2 sequences are LNHDA and SQIVND (reference sequence). The CDR3 bases are TGTGCCAGTAGCCGACAGGGATTGGTCTACGAGCAGTACTTC. It encodes CASSRQGLVYEQYF.

The chain uses TRBV19 and TRBJ1-1; 7 bases match TRBD1. From germline, CDR1 is LNHDA and CDR2 SQIVND (reference sequence). The CDR3 loop spans 15 amino acids. With 3 bases clipped from V and 5 bases from J, the junction kept 9 bases outside the gene matches. In nucleotides, the CDR3 is TGTGCCAGTAGTATTCTCGGTCAGGGGGGAACTGAAGCTTTCTTT. Translation: CASSILGQGGTEAFF.

The chain carries TRBV9 and TRBJ2-3, with TRBD2 matching over 7 bases. V shed 4 bases and J 0 bases; nucleotides not matched to a gene: 5. Germline CDR1 reads SGDLS; CDR2 reads YYNGEE. The CDR3 consists of 15 residues. The CDR3 DNA reads as TGTGCCAGCAGCTCTCGGGGGGACAGCACAGATACGCAGTATTTT. Its protein product is CASSSRGDSTDTQYF.

The chain joins TRBV4-1 to TRBJ2-1; D is perhaps TRBD1 (6 bases). This CDR3 contains 15 residues. The germline V gene has CDR1 MGHRA and CDR2 YSYEKL. V was trimmed by 4 bases and J by 3 bases, leaving 13 bases between them. The CDR3 region has the DNA TGCGCCAGCAGCCCGGGCTTAGGGGGCTACAATGAGCAGTTCTTC. It yields the protein CASSPGLGGYNEQFF.

The rearrangement joins TRBV6-1 to TRBJ2-7; D remains ambiguous. Looked up from germline, CDR1 is MNHNS and CDR2 is SASEGT. The ends were cut back, 4 bases at V and 4 bases at J, with 5 bases in the middle. The CDR3 totals 11 residues. DNA for the CDR3: TGTGCCAGCAGTGTTACTTACGAGCAGTACTTC. Residues: CASSVTYEQYF.

About this clone: The junction and the germline gene differ at one end; a read error may be behind it. The V call is TRBV2, the J call TRBJ2-1; 8 nucleotides line up with TRBD1. This CDR3 contains 12 residues. From germline, CDR1 is SNHLY and CDR2 FYNNEI. The CDR3 protein is CAGRGQYNEQFF. The CDR3 DNA follows: TGTGCCGGCAGGGGGCAATACAATGAGCAGTTCTTC.

The genes are TRBV11-2 and TRBJ1-2; no clear D gene. Per germline, CDR1 SGHAT and CDR2 FQNNGV. This CDR3 spans 13 amino acids. V was pared by 0 bases and J by 7 bases, with 9 bases between. CDR3 loop: CASSLDMARGYTF. CDR3 nucleotides: TGTGCCAGCAGCTTAGATATGGCTCGTGGCTACACCTTC.

This chain connects TRBV6-5 to TRBJ1-2; unclear D gene. The CDR3 contains 13 residues. V lost 7 bases to trimming and J lost 1 base, with 10 bases between them. The germline CDR1 and CDR2 sequences are MNHEY and SVGAGI. Written as DNA, the CDR3 is TGTGCCAGCACTGAGAGGGTTAACTATGGCTACACCTTC. Translation: CASTERVNYGYTF.

The chain employs TRBV5-1 and TRBJ1-1; tentatively, D is TRBD1 (5 bases). V dropped 0 bases and J dropped 2 bases, with 14 bases sitting between them. Germline V gene sequence: CDR1 SGHRS, CDR2 YFSETQ. CDR3 length: 16 amino acids. The CDR3 DNA reads as TGCGCCAGCAGCTTGGCTCTGGGCGGGGCCAACACTGAAGCTTTCTTT. Translating gives CASSLALGGANTEAFF.

The V gene is TRBV9, the J gene TRBJ2-7; 7 nucleotides match TRBD2. From germline, CDR1 is SGDLS and CDR2 YYNGEE. CDR3 length: 15 amino acids. Unmatched junction bases numbered 9, after V lost 4 bases and J lost 2 bases. The CDR3 DNA is TGTGCCAGCAGCTTCAGCCGGGACTACGCCTACGAGCAGTACTTC. This codes for CASSFSRDYAYEQYF.

This chain joins TRBV7-2 and TRBJ2-2; D is uncertain. The CDR3 covers 13 residues. Trimming took 5 bases from V and 5 from J, leaving 9 bases between them. CDR1 is SGHTA, CDR2 FQGNSA, per germline. The CDR3 sequence: CASSLTGTGELFF. The CDR3 bases are TGTGCCAGCAGCCTAACCGGGACCGGGGAGCTGTTTTTT.

The V and J genes are TRBV7-3 and TRBJ1-5; possibly TRBD1 for D (5 bases). The germline CDR1 and CDR2 sequences are SGHTA and FQGTGA. CDR3 length: 12 amino acids. V lost 3 bases to trimming and J lost 7 bases, with 7 bases between them. The CDR3 region is CASSLAGQPQHF. CDR3 coding DNA: TGTGCCAGCAGCTTGGCAGGGCAGCCCCAGCATTTT.

The V and J genes are TRBV9 and TRBJ1-2, with D perhaps matching TRBD1 (5 bases). The CDR3 consists of 14 residues. Trimming removed 4 bases at V and 7 bases at J, with 17 bases between. In germline, CDR1 is SGDLS, CDR2 YYNGEE. For the CDR3, the DNA is TGTGCCAGCAGCCAATATGAAGGGGCTGGTGGCTACACCTTC. Encoded protein: CASSQYEGAGGYTF.

The rearrangement uses TRBV6-1 and TRBJ2-5; 7 bases fit TRBD2. The germline gives CDR1 MNHNS, CDR2 SASEGT. The junction had 7 bases not matched to a gene; V was cut back by 7 bases and J by 2 bases. The length of the CDR3 is 14 residues. The CDR3 loop reads CASNQRGGQETQYF. For the CDR3, the DNA is TGTGCCAGCAACCAGCGGGGTGGTCAAGAGACCCAGTACTTC.

The genes are TRBV6-5 and TRBJ2-7; D unresolved. CDR3 length equals 14 residues. The ends were cut back, 6 bases at V and 4 bases at J, with 16 bases in the middle. Germline values: CDR1 MNHEY, CDR2 SVGAGI. The CDR3 loop reads CASSQPGLSYEQYF. The CDR3 DNA sequence: TGTGCCAGCAGCCAGCCGGGTTTGTCTTACGAGCAGTACTTC.